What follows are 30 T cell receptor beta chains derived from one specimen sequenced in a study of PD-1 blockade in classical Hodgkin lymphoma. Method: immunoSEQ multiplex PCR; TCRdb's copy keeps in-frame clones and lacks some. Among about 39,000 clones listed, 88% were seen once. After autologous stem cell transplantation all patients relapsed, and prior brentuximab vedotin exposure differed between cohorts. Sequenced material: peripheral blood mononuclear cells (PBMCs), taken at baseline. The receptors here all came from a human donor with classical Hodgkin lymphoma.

The CDR3 DNA sequence: TGTGCTAGTGCCCACTACAATGAGCAGTTCTTC. Protein product: CASAHYNEQFF. The J gene is TRBJ2-1, the V gene TRBV12-5, with D unresolved. Germline loops: CDR1 LGHNT, CDR2 FRNRAP. The CDR3 loop spans 11 amino acids. V was pared by 7 bases and J by 3 bases, with 4 bases between.

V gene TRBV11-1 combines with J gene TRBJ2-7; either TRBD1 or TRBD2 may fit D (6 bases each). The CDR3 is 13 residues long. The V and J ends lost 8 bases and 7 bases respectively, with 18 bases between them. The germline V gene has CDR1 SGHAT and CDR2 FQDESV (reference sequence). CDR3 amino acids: CASLGSGAGEQYF. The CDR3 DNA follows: TGTGCCAGCCTCGGATCGGGGGCGGGGGAGCAGTACTTC.

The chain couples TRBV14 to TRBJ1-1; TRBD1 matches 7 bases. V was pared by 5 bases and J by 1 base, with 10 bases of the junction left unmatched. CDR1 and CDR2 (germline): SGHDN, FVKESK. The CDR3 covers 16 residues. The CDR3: CASSLTNRGWNTEAFF. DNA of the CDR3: TGTGCCAGCAGCTTAACCAACAGGGGATGGAACACTGAAGCTTTCTTT.

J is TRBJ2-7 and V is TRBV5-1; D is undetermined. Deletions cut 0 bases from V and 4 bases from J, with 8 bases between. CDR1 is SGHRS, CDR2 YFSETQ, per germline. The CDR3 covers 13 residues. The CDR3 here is CASSLAEEYEQYF. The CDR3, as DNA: TGCGCCAGCAGCTTGGCAGAGGAGTACGAGCAGTACTTC.

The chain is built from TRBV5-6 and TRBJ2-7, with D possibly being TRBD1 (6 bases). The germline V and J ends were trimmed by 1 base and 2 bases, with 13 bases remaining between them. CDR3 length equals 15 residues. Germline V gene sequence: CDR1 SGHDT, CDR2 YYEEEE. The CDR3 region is CASSLYVQGTYEQYF. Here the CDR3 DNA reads TGTGCCAGCAGCTTGTATGTACAGGGAACCTACGAGCAGTACTTC.

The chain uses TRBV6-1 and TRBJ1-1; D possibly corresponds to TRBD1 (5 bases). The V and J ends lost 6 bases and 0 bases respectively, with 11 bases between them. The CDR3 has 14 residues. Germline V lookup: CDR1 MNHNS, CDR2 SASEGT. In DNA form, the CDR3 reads TGTGCCAGCAGCAGAGAGGGGCTGAACACTGAAGCTTTCTTT. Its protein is CASSREGLNTEAFF.

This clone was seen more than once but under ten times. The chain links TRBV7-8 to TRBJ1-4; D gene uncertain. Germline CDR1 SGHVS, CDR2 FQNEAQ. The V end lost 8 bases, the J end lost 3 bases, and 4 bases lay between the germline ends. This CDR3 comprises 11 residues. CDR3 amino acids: CASLSNEKLFF. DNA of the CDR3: TGTGCCAGCTTATCTAATGAAAAACTGTTTTTT.

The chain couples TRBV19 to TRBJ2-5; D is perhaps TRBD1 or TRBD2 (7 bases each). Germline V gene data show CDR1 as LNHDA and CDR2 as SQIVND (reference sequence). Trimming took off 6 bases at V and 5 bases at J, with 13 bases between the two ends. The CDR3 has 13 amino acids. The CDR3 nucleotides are TGTGCCAGTAGGCCCAGGGGGGGGGAGACCCAGTACTTC. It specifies CASRPRGGETQYF.

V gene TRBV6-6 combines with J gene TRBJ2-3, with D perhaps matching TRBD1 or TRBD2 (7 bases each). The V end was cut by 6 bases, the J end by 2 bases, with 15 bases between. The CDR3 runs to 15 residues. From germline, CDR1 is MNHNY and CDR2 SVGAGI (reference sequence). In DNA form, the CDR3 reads TGTGCCAGCAGGCAGACAGGGAGGGTCACAGATACGCAGTATTTT. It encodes CASRQTGRVTDTQYF.

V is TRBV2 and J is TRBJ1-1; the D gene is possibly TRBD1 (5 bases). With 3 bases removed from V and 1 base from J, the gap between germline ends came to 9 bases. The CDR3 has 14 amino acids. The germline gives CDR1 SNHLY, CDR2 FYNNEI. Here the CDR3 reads CASSEQGRNTEAFF. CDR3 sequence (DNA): TGTGCCAGCAGTGAGCAGGGCCGGAACACTGAAGCTTTCTTT.

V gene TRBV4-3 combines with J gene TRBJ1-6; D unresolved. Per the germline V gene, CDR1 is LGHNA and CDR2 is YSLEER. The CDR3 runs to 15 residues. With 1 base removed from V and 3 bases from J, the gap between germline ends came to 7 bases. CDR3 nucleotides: TGCGCCAGCAGCCAAGGGGCCAGCTATAATTCACCCCTCCACTTT. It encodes CASSQGASYNSPLHF.

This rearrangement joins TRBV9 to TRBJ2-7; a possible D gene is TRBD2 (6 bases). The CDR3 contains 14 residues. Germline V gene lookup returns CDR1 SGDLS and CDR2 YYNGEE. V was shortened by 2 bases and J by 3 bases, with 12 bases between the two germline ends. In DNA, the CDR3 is TGTGCCAGCAGCGTCGACGGGAGTTTCTACGAGCAGTACTTC. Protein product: CASSVDGSFYEQYF.

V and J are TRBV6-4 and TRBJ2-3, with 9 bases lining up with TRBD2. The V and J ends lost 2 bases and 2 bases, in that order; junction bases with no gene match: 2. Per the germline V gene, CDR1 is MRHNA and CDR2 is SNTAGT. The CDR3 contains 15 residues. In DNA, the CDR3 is TGTGCCAGCAGTGACCGCGGGGGGGCCACAGATACGCAGTATTTT. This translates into CASSDRGGATDTQYF.

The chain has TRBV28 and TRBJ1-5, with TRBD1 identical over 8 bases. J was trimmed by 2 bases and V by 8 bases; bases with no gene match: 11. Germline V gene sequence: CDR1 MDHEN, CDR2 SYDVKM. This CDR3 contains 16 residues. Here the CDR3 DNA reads TGTGCCAGCGGCCTCCAGGGGGCCTTTCGCAATCAGCCCCAGCATTTT. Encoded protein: CASGLQGAFRNQPQHF.

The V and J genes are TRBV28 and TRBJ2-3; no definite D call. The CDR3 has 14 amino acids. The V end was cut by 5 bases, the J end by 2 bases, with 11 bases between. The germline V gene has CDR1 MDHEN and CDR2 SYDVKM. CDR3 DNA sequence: TGTGCCAGCAGTCGACGGACCGACACAGATACGCAGTATTTT. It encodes CASSRRTDTDTQYF.

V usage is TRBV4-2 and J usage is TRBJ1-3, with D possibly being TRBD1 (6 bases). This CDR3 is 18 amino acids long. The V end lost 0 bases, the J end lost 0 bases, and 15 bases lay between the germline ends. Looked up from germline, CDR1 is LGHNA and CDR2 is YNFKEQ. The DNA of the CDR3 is TGTGCCAGCAGCCAAGACTTGACAGGCTATGGCTCTGGAAACACCATATATTTT. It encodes CASSQDLTGYGSGNTIYF.

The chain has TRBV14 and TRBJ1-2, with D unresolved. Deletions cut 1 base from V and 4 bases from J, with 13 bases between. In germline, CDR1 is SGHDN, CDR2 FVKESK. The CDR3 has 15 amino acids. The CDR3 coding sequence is TGTGCCAGCAGCCAAGGTGCGGGTCGGAGCTATGGCTACACCTTC. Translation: CASSQGAGRSYGYTF.

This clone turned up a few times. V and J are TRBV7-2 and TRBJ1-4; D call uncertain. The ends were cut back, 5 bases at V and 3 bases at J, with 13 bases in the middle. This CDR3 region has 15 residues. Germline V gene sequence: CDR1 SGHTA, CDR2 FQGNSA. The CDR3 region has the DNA TGTGCCAGCAGCCAAAGTAGGGCAGCTAATGAAAAACTGTTTTTT. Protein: CASSQSRAANEKLFF.

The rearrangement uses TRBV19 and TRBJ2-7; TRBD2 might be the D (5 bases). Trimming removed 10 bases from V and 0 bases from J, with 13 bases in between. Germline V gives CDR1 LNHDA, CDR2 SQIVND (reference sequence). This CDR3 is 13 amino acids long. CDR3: CATQTGSSYEQYF. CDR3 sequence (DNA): TGTGCCACCCAGACTGGGAGCTCCTACGAGCAGTACTTC.

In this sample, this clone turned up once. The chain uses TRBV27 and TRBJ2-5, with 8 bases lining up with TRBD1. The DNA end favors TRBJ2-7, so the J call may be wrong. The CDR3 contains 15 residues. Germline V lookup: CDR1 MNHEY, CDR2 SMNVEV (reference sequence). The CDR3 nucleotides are TGTGCCAGCAGCCCCTCCCGGACAGGGATAAACGAGCAGTACTTC. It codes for CASSPSRTGINEQYF.

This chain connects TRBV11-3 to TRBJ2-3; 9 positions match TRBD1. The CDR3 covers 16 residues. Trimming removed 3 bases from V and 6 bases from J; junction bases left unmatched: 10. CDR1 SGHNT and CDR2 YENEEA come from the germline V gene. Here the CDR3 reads CASSLGTGPSWDTQYF. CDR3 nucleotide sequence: TGTGCCAGCAGCTTGGGGACAGGGCCAAGTTGGGATACGCAGTATTTT.

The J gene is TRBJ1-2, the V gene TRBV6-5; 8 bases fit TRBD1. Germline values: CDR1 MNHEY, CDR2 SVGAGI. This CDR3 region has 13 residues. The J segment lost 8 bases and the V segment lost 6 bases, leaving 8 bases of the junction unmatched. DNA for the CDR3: TGTGCCAGCAGCCCCGGGACAGGTTACGGCTACACCTTC. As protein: CASSPGTGYGYTF.

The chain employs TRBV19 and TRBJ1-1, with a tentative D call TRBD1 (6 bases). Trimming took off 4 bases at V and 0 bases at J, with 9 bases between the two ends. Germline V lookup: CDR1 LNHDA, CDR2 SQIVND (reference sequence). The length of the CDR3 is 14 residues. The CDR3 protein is CASSTGTLNTEAFF. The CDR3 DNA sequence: TGTGCCAGTAGTACGGGGACACTGAACACTGAAGCTTTCTTT.

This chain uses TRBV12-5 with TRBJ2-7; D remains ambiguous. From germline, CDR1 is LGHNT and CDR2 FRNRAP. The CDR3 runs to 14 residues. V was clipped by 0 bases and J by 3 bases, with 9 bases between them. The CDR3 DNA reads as TGTGCTAGTGGTTTGGTACCCAACAGCTACGAGCAGTACTTC. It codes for CASGLVPNSYEQYF.

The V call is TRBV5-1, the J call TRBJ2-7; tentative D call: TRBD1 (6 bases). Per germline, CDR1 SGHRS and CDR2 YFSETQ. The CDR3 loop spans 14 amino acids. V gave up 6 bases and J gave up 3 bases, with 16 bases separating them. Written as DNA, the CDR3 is TGCGCCAGCACAGTGGCCAGGGGAAGCTACGAGCAGTACTTC. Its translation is CASTVARGSYEQYF.

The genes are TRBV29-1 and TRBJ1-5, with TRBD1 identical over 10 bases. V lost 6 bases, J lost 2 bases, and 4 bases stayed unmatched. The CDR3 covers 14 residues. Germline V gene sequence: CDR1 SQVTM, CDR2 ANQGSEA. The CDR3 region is CSVPGTGGNQPQHF. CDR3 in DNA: TGCAGCGTACCCGGGACAGGGGGCAATCAGCCCCAGCATTTT.

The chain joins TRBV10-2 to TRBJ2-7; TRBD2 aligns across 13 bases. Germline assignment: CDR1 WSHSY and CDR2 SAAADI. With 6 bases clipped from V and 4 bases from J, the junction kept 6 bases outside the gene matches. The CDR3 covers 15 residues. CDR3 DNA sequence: TGCGCCAGCAGCCCGGGACTAGCGGGAAGATACGAGCAGTACTTC. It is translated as CASSPGLAGRYEQYF.

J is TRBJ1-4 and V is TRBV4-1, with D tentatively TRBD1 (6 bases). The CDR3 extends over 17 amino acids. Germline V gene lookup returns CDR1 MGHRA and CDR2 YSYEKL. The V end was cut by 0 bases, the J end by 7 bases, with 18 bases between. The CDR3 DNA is TGCGCCAGCAGCCAAGAGCCGAAGGGGGGCGATGGTGAAAAACTGTTTTTT. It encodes CASSQEPKGGDGEKLFF.

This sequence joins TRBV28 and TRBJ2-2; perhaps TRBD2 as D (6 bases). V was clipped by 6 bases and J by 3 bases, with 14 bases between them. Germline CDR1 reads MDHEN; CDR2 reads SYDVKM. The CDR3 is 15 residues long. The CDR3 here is CASRPGTFYTGELFF. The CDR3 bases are TGTGCCAGCAGGCCGGGGACTTTTTACACCGGGGAGCTGTTTTTT.

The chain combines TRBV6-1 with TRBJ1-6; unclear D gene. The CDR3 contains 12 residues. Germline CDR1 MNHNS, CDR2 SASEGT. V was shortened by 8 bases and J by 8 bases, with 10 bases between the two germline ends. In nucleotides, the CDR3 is TGTGCCAGCTCTCTGATAGATTCACCCCTCCACTTT. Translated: CASSLIDSPLHF.